This TCR beta chain was sequenced during a study of blood T cells in healthy people across ages (dated by TCRdb to the mid-2010s). Context from the whole study: In model experiments, template switching captured about one uniquely barcoded TCR beta cDNA molecule for every two T cells. To avoid experimental bias, donors of different ages were randomly spread across the sequencing lanes. Two additional independent replicas of 1 million unique cDNA reads from the same blood draw were analyzed for two donors (one aged 18 to 30 and one aged 80 or older). The donors were divided into four age groups: young (average around 15 years), middle-aged (roughly 40), aged (approximately 62) and long-lived (around 80). The study measured age-related changes in TCR beta repertoire diversity using deep sequencing normalized with unique cDNA molecular identifiers.

Systemically healthy Caucasian individuals from Russia, about 38 in total and aged roughly 6 to 100 years, were included as donors. Roughly 11 milliliters of peripheral blood were drawn from each donor into EDTA-treated Vacutainer tubes. Ficoll-Paque density-gradient centrifugation was used to isolate PBMCs, with at least 7 million obtained per sample. Trizol reagent was used to extract total RNA from the PBMCs, yielding at least 6 micrograms per sample. For every donor, an aliquot of PBMCs went through flow cytometry to measure the percentages of naive CD45RAhigh/CD27high T cells. Library preparation was by 5' RACE. The sample was run on an Illumina HiSeq 2500. The second PCR ran for roughly 7 to 12 cycles and used a J-beta primer mix along with a sample-barcoded 5' primer. A unique molecular identifier was introduced onto each TCR beta cDNA molecule by a template-switch 5' adaptor carrying 12 random nucleotides. Each sample yielded at least 3 million CDR3-containing paired-end reads. First-strand cDNA synthesis was performed from all RNA using the Mint cDNA synthesis kit, with priming by a TRBC-specific oligonucleotide. Following uracil-DNA glycosylase treatment, a first 18-cycle PCR with universal primers M1SS and BC2_uni_R was performed on all cDNA. As for the authors' bioinformatics: Normalization of each sample was performed by random selection of 1 million high-quality reads, each carrying a distinct molecular identifier. Instead of being binned into consensus sequences, reads that shared molecular identifiers were thrown out. CDR3 identification, clonotype clustering and error correction used MiTCR with a Q25 quality threshold and the strictest error-elimination algorithm. A nonparametric unseen species model using Euler transformation provided a lower-bound estimate of total TCR beta diversity. TCRdb trimmed public reads at Q25 via fastp, called clones via MiXCR and kept in-frame beta chains. Each record represents a unique CDR3 protein, reported with the most common genes and DNA among its rows. The V and J calls shown here were made by TCRdb, not taken from the authors' results. This sample lists some 1.5 million distinct CDR3 sequences; about 30% were detected once. The top ten clones comprise over 7% of the sample.

Remarks on this clonotype: The clone's antigen remains unknown. No base qualities exist here, and no much larger clone lies one base off it.

What the work shows at the level of the full study, not this receptor alone: Compared with the aged group, the long-lived group had more naive CD4+ T cells, fewer expanded clones and increased TCR diversity, suggesting age selection. The percentage of naive T cells measured by flow cytometry correlated strongly with observed TCR beta diversity. Conclusive comparison of naive and antigen-experienced compartments was prevented by the profiling of bulk unsorted PBMCs. Observed TCR beta diversity per million T cells fell roughly linearly with age, and a significant reduction was already apparent by age roughly 40. Estimates of total diversity based on one million sequenced T cells were considered lower bounds and underestimates. Because the CMV infection status of the donors was unknown, age-related changes in expanded clonotypes may potentially have been confounded.

The sequence came from a woman between 25 and 40 years old in good health. Material for sequencing was blood.

The CDR3 has the sequence CASRPLDKSEKLFF. The bases are TGCGCCAGCAGGCCTTTGGACAAAAGTGAAAAACTGTTTTTT. The V gene is TRBV5-1 and the J gene is TRBJ1-4; the best D guess is TRBD1, with 5 bases matching. In the germline V gene, CDR1 corresponds to SGHRS and CDR2 to YFSETQ. Cut back by 5 bases and 7 bases, the V and J ends lie 15 bases apart. Including the terminal cysteine and phenylalanine, the CDR3 comprises 14 residues. Only the CDR3 region is kept as DNA, spanning 42 bases read in frame from base 1.